The 2 T cell receptor beta chains below come from one sample, sequenced in a study of CD8 T cells in ankylosing spondylitis. Using its own MiXCR run on the 5' RACE reads, TCRdb lists one record per CDR3 protein. The sample comprises 500,000 or so distinct CDR3 sequences, roughly 5% of which are singletons, and around 3.5% rests with the top ten. Antigen specificity for these receptors is unknown. Overall study results and limits: Blood of patients with ankylosing spondylitis appeared to be characterized by a TCR beta motif of several highly homologous variants.

Source material: blood, either unsorted or a sorted T cell fraction (not recorded which). These receptors were taken from a male donor with ankylosing spondylitis.

This clonotype has at least ten counts. The chain carries TRBV18 and TRBJ1-5, with 9 bases that match TRBD1. The CDR3 runs 16 residues. Germline V gene data show CDR1 as KGHSH and CDR2 as LQKENI. Unmatched junction bases numbered 7, after V lost 6 bases and J lost 1 base. CDR3 DNA sequence: TGTGCCAGCTCCCGATCGGACAGGGGAAGCAATCAGCCCCAGCATTTT. This translates into CASSRSDRGSNQPQHF.

This clonotype has a count of ten or more. V gene TRBV4-3 combines with J gene TRBJ1-4, with no clear D. The CDR3 length is 15 residues. Trimming shortened V by 0 bases and J by 3 bases, and 8 bases separated the two germline ends. In germline, CDR1 is LGHNA, CDR2 YSLEER. CDR3 amino acids: CASSQDHWANEKLFF. The CDR3 DNA reads TGCGCCAGCAGCCAAGATCATTGGGCTAATGAAAAACTGTTTTTT.